The T cell receptor (beta chain) under discussion was sequenced for a study of T-cell reconstitution after alpha-beta-depleted transplantation in children. During its preparation, the TCRbeta library received unique molecular identifiers. TCRdb processed the PCR reads anew with MiXCR; each CDR3 protein has one entry. Among 600,000 to 800,000 distinct CDR3 sequences, around 14% were seen once, and the ten largest hold around 0.79%. This clonotype appeared many times. The germline gives CDR1 DFQATT, CDR2 SNEGSKA (reference sequence). This CDR3 is 14 amino acids long. The V and J ends lost 6 bases and 2 bases respectively, with 16 bases between them.

This rearrangement joins TRBV20-1 to TRBJ2-5; D not resolved. Source: PBMCs, taken before TCRalphabeta/CD19-depleted stem cell transplant. The source is a girl aged 2-10 years with congenital amegakaryocytic thrombocytopenia, due to receive a stem cell transplant. This chain's CDR3 is CSAGYVSSQETQYF. In nucleotides, the CDR3 is TGCAGTGCCGGTTATGTGAGTTCGCAAGAGACCCAGTACTTC.